The 23 T cell receptor beta chains presented below share a single source sample, sequenced in a study of T cell responses to AZD1222 COVID-19 vaccine. Data came from immunoSEQ multiplex PCR; TCRdb stores just in-frame clones and leaves some out. This sample has about 100,000 clones, with around nine tenths found just once. Sample: peripheral blood, taken on day 0 of AZD1222 vaccination. The source is an adult in good health.

V is TRBV2 and J is TRBJ1-4; perhaps TRBD1 as D (5 bases). The V gene lost 9 bases and the J gene lost 7 bases, with 24 bases spanning the gap. The CDR3 runs to 16 residues. From germline, CDR1 is SNHLY and CDR2 FYNNEI. CDR3 in DNA: TGTGCCAGTTCGCAAGAGGCAGGGTATTTAGGTGAAAAACTGTTTTTT. It translates to CASSQEAGYLGEKLFF.

The chain is built from TRBV3-1 (or the pseudogene TRBV3-2) and TRBJ2-7; TRBD2 agrees at 11 bases. This CDR3 has 15 amino acids. Looked up from germline, CDR1 is LGHDT and CDR2 is YNNKEL (reference sequence). Germline trimming cut 3 bases from V and 5 bases from J; bases unmatched to any gene: 6. The CDR3 coding sequence is TGTGCCAGCAGCCAGGAGGGGACTAGCGGTAACGAGCAGTACTTC. Residues: CASSQEGTSGNEQYF.

This rearrangement joins TRBV7-7 to TRBJ1-2, with D tentatively TRBD1 (5 bases). CDR3 length: 15 residues. V gave up 6 bases and J gave up 8 bases, with 22 bases separating them. Per the germline V gene, CDR1 is SSHAT and CDR2 is FNYEAQ (reference sequence). The CDR3 loop reads CASRSHRPLWWGYTF. Here the CDR3 DNA reads TGTGCCAGCAGATCACACAGGCCTCTCTGGTGGGGCTACACCTTC.

The chain carries TRBV19 and TRBJ1-1; possible D gene TRBD1, 5 bases. V shed 6 bases and J shed 0 bases, with 11 bases lying between them. The CDR3 extends over 14 amino acids. Germline-derived CDR1 and CDR2 are LNHDA and SQIVND (reference sequence). The CDR3 loop is CASRGDGLNTEAFF. The CDR3 DNA reads TGTGCCAGTAGAGGGGACGGGCTGAACACTGAAGCTTTCTTT.

The rearrangement uses TRBV3-1 (or the pseudogene TRBV3-2) and TRBJ2-3, with 8 bases identical to TRBD2. With 0 bases clipped from V and 1 base from J, the junction kept 3 bases outside the gene matches. The CDR3 sequence is 16 residues long. CDR1 is LGHDT and CDR2 is YNNKEL in the germline V gene (reference sequence). The CDR3 nucleotides read TGTGCCAGCAGCCAAGATAAACTAGCGGGCACAGATACGCAGTATTTT. Translating gives CASSQDKLAGTDTQYF.

This rearrangement joins TRBV2 to TRBJ1-5, with 10 bases aligning to TRBD1. Trimming took 5 bases from V and 4 from J; bases not matched to a gene: 5. Germline V gene sequence: CDR1 SNHLY, CDR2 FYNNEI. The CDR3 is 15 amino acids. This CDR3 reads CASSILGQGNQPQHF. In DNA, the CDR3 is TGTGCCAGCAGTATCCTGGGACAGGGGAATCAGCCCCAGCATTTT.

Written as DNA, the CDR3 is TGTGCCAGCAGTTTCCAAATTGGCAGGAGACCCTACGAGCAGTACTTC. Translating it yields CASSFQIGRRPYEQYF. The chain is built from TRBV27 and TRBJ2-7, with unresolved D. Germline V gene sequence: CDR1 MNHEY, CDR2 SMNVEV (reference sequence). V lost 3 bases, J lost 2 bases, and 17 bases lay in between. The CDR3 is 16 residues long.

V and J are TRBV6-6 and TRBJ2-3, with a tentative D call TRBD1 (5 bases). The germline V gene has CDR1 MNHNY and CDR2 SVGAGI (reference sequence). V was cut by 4 bases and J by 6 bases, with 11 bases left in between. The CDR3 has 13 residues. The DNA for the CDR3 is TGTGCCAGCAGTTTCAGGGTCGGGGATACGCAGTATTTT. It specifies CASSFRVGDTQYF.

CDR3 sequence reads: CASSLAPLPNTGELFF. As DNA, the CDR3 is TGTGCCAGCAGCTTAGCCCCCCTCCCGAACACCGGGGAGCTGTTTTTT. The gene calls are TRBV7-6 and TRBJ2-2; D gene unclear. The CDR3 is 16 amino acids. The V gene's germline CDR1 is SGHVS and CDR2 FNYEAQ. The V and J ends lost 0 bases and 0 bases respectively, with 8 bases between them.

The V call is TRBV7-8, the J call TRBJ2-1, with 11 bases matching TRBD2. The V gene end was trimmed by 4 bases and the J gene end by 7 bases; junction bases not matched to a gene: 9. CDR1 SGHVS and CDR2 FQNEAQ come from the germline V gene. The CDR3 is made up of 16 amino acids. CDR3 DNA sequence: TGTGCCAGCAGCTCCTATGGGGGACTAGCGGCGAATGAGCAGTTCTTC. Translated, it gives CASSSYGGLAANEQFF.

The chain has TRBV6-5 and TRBJ2-3; the D gene is possibly TRBD2 (6 bases). The germline V gene encodes CDR1 MNHEY and CDR2 SVGAGI. This CDR3 is built from 13 residues. Trimming stripped 10 bases from V and 1 base from J, with 12 bases between. The CDR3 DNA follows: TGTGCCACCGGAGGGGCAGGCACAGATACGCAGTATTTT. Protein product: CATGGAGTDTQYF.

This clone was picked up a small number of times. The V and J genes are TRBV5-5 and TRBJ1-6; 7 bases are a match to TRBD1. V was pared by 0 bases and J by 9 bases, with 6 bases of the junction left unmatched. CDR3 length: 15 amino acids. Germline values: CDR1 SGHKS, CDR2 YYEKEE (reference sequence). The CDR3 here is CASSLGQGEGSPLHF. The CDR3 DNA follows: TGTGCCAGCAGCTTGGGACAGGGAGAGGGTTCACCCCTCCACTTT. Full variable domain (missing parts from reference TRBV5-5 and TRBJ1-6): DAGVTQSPTHLIKTRGQQVTLRCSPISGHKSVSWYQQVLGQGPQFIFQYYEKEERGRGNFPDRFSARQFPNYSSELNVNALLLGDSALYLCASSLGQGEGSPLHFGNGTRLTVT.

The chain is built from TRBV5-4 and TRBJ1-2; tentative D call: TRBD1 (6 bases). Per the germline V gene, CDR1 is SGHNT and CDR2 is YYREEE (reference sequence). The CDR3 is made up of 14 amino acids. V shed 4 bases and J shed 5 bases, with 15 bases lying between them. The chain's CDR3 is CASSTGQREYGYTF. Written as DNA, the CDR3 is TGTGCCAGCAGCACCGGACAGAGGGAGTATGGCTACACCTTC.

The chain employs TRBV5-1 and TRBJ1-1; D uncertain. The CDR3 is 14 residues long. Germline V gene sequence: CDR1 SGHRS, CDR2 YFSETQ. V gave up 2 bases and J gave up 6 bases, with 14 bases separating them. CDR3 in DNA: TGCGCCAGCAGCTTTTGGGGAGCTACCCCTGAAGCTTTCTTT. It codes for CASSFWGATPEAFF. Full variable domain (missing parts from reference TRBV5-1 and TRBJ1-1): KAGVTQTPRYLIKTRGQQVTLSCSPISGHRSVSWYQQTPGQGLQFLFEYFSETQRNKGNFPGRFSGRQFSNSRSEMNVSTLELGDSALYLCASSFWGATPEAFFGQGTRLTVV.

The V call is TRBV10-2, the J call TRBJ1-2, with D perhaps matching TRBD1 (5 bases). Germline V gene data show CDR1 as WSHSY and CDR2 as SAAADI. The CDR3 runs to 14 residues. V was pared by 4 bases and J by 5 bases, with 14 bases between. The CDR3 bases are TGCGCCAGCAGTGTGGTCGAGGGGACTTATGGCTACACCTTC. This translates into CASSVVEGTYGYTF.

V usage is TRBV7-2 and J usage is TRBJ2-7, with TRBD2 matching over 12 bases. J lost 1 base, V lost 3 bases, and 7 bases had no gene match. CDR1 is SGHTA, CDR2 FQGNSA, per germline. The CDR3 extends over 17 amino acids. Here the CDR3 DNA reads TGTGCCAGCAGCTTCCGTCTAGCGGGGGGGCGATCCTACGAGCAGTACTTC. It specifies CASSFRLAGGRSYEQYF.

The chain couples TRBV28 to TRBJ1-6; 7 positions match TRBD1. The CDR3 runs 14 residues. V lost 6 bases, J lost 7 bases, and 6 bases stayed unmatched. Germline loops: CDR1 MDHEN, CDR2 SYDVKM. Written as DNA, the CDR3 is TGTGCCAGCAGGTCCGGGACAGTAAATTCACCCCTCCACTTT. Its protein is CASRSGTVNSPLHF.

The chain combines TRBV2 with TRBJ2-4; D not certain. The V gene lost 2 bases and the J gene lost 1 base, with 6 bases spanning the gap. CDR1 is SNHLY, CDR2 FYNNEI, per germline. The CDR3 length is 14 residues. The CDR3 DNA reads as TGTGCCAGCAGTGAAACCAGGGCCAAAAACATTCAGTACTTC. Translated, it gives CASSETRAKNIQYF.

J is TRBJ1-4 and V is TRBV28; D unclear. Germline CDR1 MDHEN, CDR2 SYDVKM. The CDR3 is made up of 12 amino acids. The V gene lost 6 bases and the J gene lost 8 bases, with 10 bases spanning the gap. As DNA, the CDR3 is TGTGCCAGCAGCCGAGACTGGGAAAAACTGTTTTTT. Translating gives CASSRDWEKLFF.

The chain carries TRBV19 and TRBJ1-1; D perhaps matches TRBD1 (5 bases). This CDR3 spans 14 amino acids. The germline gives CDR1 LNHDA, CDR2 SQIVND (reference sequence). The V gene lost 9 bases and the J gene lost 2 bases, with 16 bases spanning the gap. CDR3 loop: CASMGTLYNTEAFF. The CDR3 nucleotides read TGTGCCAGCATGGGGACCCTGTATAACACTGAAGCTTTCTTT. Drawing the rest from reference TRBV19 and TRBJ1-1, the complete variable domain is DGGITQSPKYLFRKEGQNVTLSCEQNLNHDAMYWYRQDPGQGLRLIYYSQIVNDFQKGDIAEGYSVSREKKESFPLTVTSAQKNPTAFYLCASMGTLYNTEAFFGQGTRLTVV.

This clone was observed once. The rearrangement uses TRBV2 and TRBJ1-5, with D uncertain. V lost 4 bases and J lost 5, with 9 bases in between. CDR1 and CDR2 from the germline V gene are SNHLY and FYNNEI. This CDR3 has 13 amino acids. The CDR3 nucleotides read TGTGCCAGCAGTGTTCGGTTCGATCAGCCCCAGCATTTT. Translation: CASSVRFDQPQHF.

This sequence joins TRBV7-9 and TRBJ1-3; D may be TRBD1 (6 bases). This CDR3 contains 15 residues. Germline assignment: CDR1 SEHNR and CDR2 FQNEAQ (reference sequence). Trimming stripped 1 base from V and 2 bases from J, with 9 bases between. CDR3 coding DNA: TGTGCCAGCAGCTTAGAGGGGACAACTGGAAACACCATATATTTT. Its translation is CASSLEGTTGNTIYF.

The gene calls are TRBV5-1 and TRBJ1-2, with D perhaps matching TRBD1 (6 bases). This CDR3 has 14 amino acids. With 4 bases removed from V and 5 bases from J, the gap between germline ends came to 15 bases. The germline CDR1 and CDR2 sequences are SGHRS and YFSETQ. CDR3 amino acids: CASSTDGGAYGYTF. As DNA, the CDR3 is TGCGCCAGCAGCACTGATGGGGGGGCATATGGCTACACCTTC. The full variable domain, rest sourced from reference TRBV5-1 and TRBJ1-2, is KAGVTQTPRYLIKTRGQQVTLSCSPISGHRSVSWYQQTPGQGLQFLFEYFSETQRNKGNFPGRFSGRQFSNSRSEMNVSTLELGDSALYLCASSTDGGAYGYTFGSGTRLTVV.